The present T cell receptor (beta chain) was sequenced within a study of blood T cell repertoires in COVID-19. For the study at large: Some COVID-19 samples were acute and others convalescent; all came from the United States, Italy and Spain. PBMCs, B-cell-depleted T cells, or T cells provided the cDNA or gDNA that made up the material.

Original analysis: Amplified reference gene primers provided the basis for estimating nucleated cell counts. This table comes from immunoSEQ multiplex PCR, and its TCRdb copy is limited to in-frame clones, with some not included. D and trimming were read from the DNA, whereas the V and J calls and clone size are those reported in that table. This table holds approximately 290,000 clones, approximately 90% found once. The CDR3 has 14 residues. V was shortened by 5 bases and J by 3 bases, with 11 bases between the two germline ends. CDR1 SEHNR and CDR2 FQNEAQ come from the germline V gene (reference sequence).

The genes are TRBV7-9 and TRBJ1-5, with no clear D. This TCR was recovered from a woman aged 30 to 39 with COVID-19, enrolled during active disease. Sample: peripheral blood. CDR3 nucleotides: TGTGCCAGCAGCGCTGAGGCAAACAATCAGCCCCAGCATTTT. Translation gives CASSAEANNQPQHF.